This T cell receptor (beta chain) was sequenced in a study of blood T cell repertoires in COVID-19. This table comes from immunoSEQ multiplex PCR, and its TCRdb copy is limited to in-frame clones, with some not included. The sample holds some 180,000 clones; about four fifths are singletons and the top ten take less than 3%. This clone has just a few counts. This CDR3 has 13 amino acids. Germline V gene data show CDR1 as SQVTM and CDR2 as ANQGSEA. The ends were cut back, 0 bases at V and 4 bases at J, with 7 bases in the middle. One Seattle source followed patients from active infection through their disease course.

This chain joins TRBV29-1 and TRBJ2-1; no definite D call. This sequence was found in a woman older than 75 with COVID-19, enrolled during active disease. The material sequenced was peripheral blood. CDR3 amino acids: CSVEDAQYNEQFF. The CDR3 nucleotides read TGCAGCGTTGAAGATGCTCAGTACAATGAGCAGTTCTTC.